These 17 T cell receptor beta chains share one sample of origin, sequenced in a study of pediatric ulcerative colitis. Using immunoSEQ multiplex PCR, the repertoire was profiled, and TCRdb retains in-frame clones only, with some absent. The sample lists 55,000 to 80,000 clones, around 80% occurring once. Sequencing was done on a sample of blood. All receptors come from a boy between 10 and 17 years old with moderate ulcerative colitis.

The chain recombines TRBV29-1 with TRBJ1-3; the match to TRBD1 covers 7 bases. V was pared by 4 bases and J by 1 base, with 16 bases of the junction left unmatched. Germline V CDR1 and CDR2: SQVTM, ANQGSEA. The CDR3 loop spans 18 amino acids. The CDR3 DNA is TGCAGCGTTGTGGGGGGGGCTGGGCGACAGGGATCTGGAAACACCATATATTTT. Amino acids: CSVVGGAGRQGSGNTIYF.

The V gene is TRBV27, the J gene TRBJ2-1, with 8 bases identical to TRBD1. Looked up from germline, CDR1 is MNHEY and CDR2 is SMNVEV (reference sequence). The CDR3 has 12 amino acids. J was trimmed by 10 bases and V by 4 bases; bases with no gene match: 3. The CDR3, as DNA: TGTGCCAGCAGTTACACAGGGGGAGAGCAGTTCTTC. It codes for CASSYTGGEQFF.

This chain joins TRBV20-1 and TRBJ2-3; D is possibly TRBD2 (5 bases). Trimming left V 5 bases short and J 6 bases short, with 9 bases between. CDR3 length equals 11 residues. Germline V gene data show CDR1 as DFQATT and CDR2 as SNEGSKA (reference sequence). The CDR3 DNA reads as TGCAGTGCTCCGGAGGAGGATACGCAGTATTTT. Residues: CSAPEEDTQYF.

The chain is built from TRBV4-1 and TRBJ2-1; 7 nucleotides line up with TRBD1. Germline V CDR1 and CDR2: MGHRA, YSYEKL. This CDR3 comprises 16 residues. V lost 1 base, J lost 1 base, and 4 bases stayed unmatched. CDR3 coding DNA: TGCGCCAGCAGCCAAGGCCCACAGGGGTCCTACAATGAGCAGTTCTTC. Protein sequence: CASSQGPQGSYNEQFF.

V gene TRBV27 combines with J gene TRBJ2-3; 15 positions agree with TRBD2. J gave up 2 bases and V 6 bases, and 6 bases lay outside the gene matches. This CDR3 spans 17 amino acids. The germline CDR1 and CDR2 sequences are MNHEY and SMNVEV (reference sequence). The CDR3 DNA reads as TGTGCCAGCAGGGGGACTAGCGGGGGGTCCTACACAGATACGCAGTATTTT. It specifies CASRGTSGGSYTDTQYF.

The CDR3 sequence is CASSLRTDHTDTQYF. The CDR3 DNA reads TGTGCCAGCAGCTTACGGACAGACCACACAGATACGCAGTATTTT. This rearrangement joins TRBV5-8 to TRBJ2-3, with D possibly being TRBD1 (6 bases). V lost 2 bases and J lost 2, with 12 bases in between. The germline gives CDR1 SGHTS, CDR2 YDEGEE. CDR3 length: 15 residues.

The rearrangement uses TRBV4-3 and TRBJ1-5, with 8 bases that match TRBD1. Germline V gene data show CDR1 as LGHNA and CDR2 as YSLEER. This CDR3 comprises 16 residues. V was clipped by 0 bases and J by 2 bases; unmatched bases: 3. The CDR3 is CASSQDPGGRNQPQHF. CDR3 nucleotides: TGCGCCAGCAGCCAAGATCCAGGGGGCCGCAATCAGCCCCAGCATTTT.

Turning to this clone: Other DNA sequences in this specimen translate into the identical CDR3. V gene TRBV6-4 combines with J gene TRBJ2-1, with D uncertain. Trimming removed 2 bases from V and 4 bases from J, with 3 bases in between. Looked up from germline, CDR1 is MRHNA and CDR2 is SNTAGT. The CDR3 runs to 12 residues. CDR3 sequence reads: CASSDGYNEQFF. In nucleotides, the CDR3 is TGTGCCAGCAGTGACGGATACAATGAGCAGTTCTTC.

The chain carries TRBV9 and TRBJ2-2; no clear D gene. CDR3 size: 15 residues. V was clipped by 7 bases and J by 0 bases, with 13 bases between them. Germline V CDR1 and CDR2: SGDLS, YYNGEE. CDR3 DNA: TGTGCCAGCGGAAGACGGCTCGCGAACACCGGGGAGCTGTTTTTT. Its protein product is CASGRRLANTGELFF.

The rearrangement uses TRBV11-2 and TRBJ1-1; TRBD1 is a possible D gene (6 bases). CDR3 length: 14 amino acids. Germline V lookup: CDR1 SGHAT, CDR2 FQNNGV. Trimming pared 4 bases from V and 5 bases from J, leaving 14 bases between. CDR3 nucleotide sequence: TGTGCCAGCAGCTCCAACAGGGCCGGTACTGAAGCTTTCTTT. This codes for CASSSNRAGTEAFF.

The chain joins TRBV7-9 to TRBJ1-2; D unclear. The germline V gene encodes CDR1 SEHNR and CDR2 FQNEAQ (reference sequence). CDR3 size: 12 residues. V was shortened by 1 base and J by 10 bases, with 10 bases between the two germline ends. The CDR3 reads CASSLERHLYTF. The CDR3 DNA reads as TGTGCCAGCAGCTTAGAAAGGCACCTCTACACCTTC. Supplemented by reference TRBV7-9 and TRBJ1-2, the full variable domain reads DTGVSQNPRHKITKRGQNVTFRCDPISEHNRLYWYRQTLGQGPEFLTYFQNEAQLEKSRLLSDRFSAERPKGSFSTLEIQRTEQGDSAMYLCASSLERHLYTFGSGTRLTVV.

The chain uses TRBV4-2 and TRBJ2-7; no clear D gene. Per the germline V gene, CDR1 is LGHNA and CDR2 is YNFKEQ. This CDR3 contains 13 residues. Trimming stripped 4 bases from V and 4 bases from J, with 11 bases between. CDR3 region: CASSPSGPYEQYF. CDR3 in DNA: TGTGCCAGCAGCCCATCCGGGCCTTACGAGCAGTACTTC.

This chain connects TRBV15 to TRBJ1-2; the D is unclear. Germline loops: CDR1 LNHNV, CDR2 YYDKDF (reference sequence). V was trimmed by 5 bases and J by 0 bases, leaving 7 bases between them. There are 13 residues in the CDR3. CDR3 loop: CATSPRTNYGYTF. The CDR3 DNA is TGTGCCACCAGCCCCCGGACTAACTATGGCTACACCTTC.

The chain couples TRBV21-1 to TRBJ2-7; the table's D call of TRBD2 was not tested on the DNA. TRBV21-1 constitutes a pseudogene. The CDR3 sequence is 14 residues long. CDR3 protein: CASLAPRSVYEQYF. The CDR3, as DNA: TGTGCCAGCTTAGCCCCCCGGTCCGTTTACGAGCAGTACTTC.

This clone occurred a few times. The chain is built from TRBV27 and TRBJ1-1, with D hard to call. V dropped 4 bases and J dropped 2 bases, with 11 bases sitting between them. Germline CDR1 and CDR2: MNHEY and SMNVEV (reference sequence). This CDR3 region has 14 residues. The CDR3 is CASSWNQRNTEAFF. In DNA, the CDR3 is TGTGCCAGCAGTTGGAACCAGAGAAACACTGAAGCTTTCTTT.

The chain combines TRBV6-4 with TRBJ2-1, with a possible D match to TRBD2 (5 bases). Germline V gene lookup returns CDR1 MRHNA and CDR2 SNTAGT. CDR3 length: 15 amino acids. V was shortened by 5 bases and J by 6 bases, with 17 bases between the two germline ends. CDR3 loop: CASSSRIGGPNEQFF. Here the CDR3 DNA reads TGTGCCAGCAGTTCTAGAATTGGCGGGCCCAATGAGCAGTTCTTC.

The chain uses TRBV7-3 and TRBJ2-3; 8 positions match TRBD2. V lost 5 bases and J lost 1; bases outside the gene matches: 2. This CDR3 is 14 amino acids long. Germline V CDR1 and CDR2: SGHTA, FQGTGA. The CDR3 nucleotides read TGTGCCAGCAGCCGAGCGGGGGGCACAGATACGCAGTATTTT. The encoded protein is CASSRAGGTDTQYF. The complete variable domain, with remaining parts taken from reference TRBV7-3 and TRBJ2-3, reads GAGVSQTPSNKVTEKGKYVELRCDPISGHTALYWYRQSLGQGPEFLIYFQGTGAADDSGLPNDRFFAVRPEGSVSTLKIQRTERGDSAVYLCASSRAGGTDTQYFGPGTRLTVL.